One sample yielded the 9 T cell receptor beta chains listed below, sequenced in a study of blood T cell repertoires in COVID-19. Assay used: immunoSEQ multiplex PCR; TCRdb lists only in-frame clones, some missing. The sample has 50,000 to 60,000 clones, over 75% seen once. The sample taken for sequencing was peripheral blood. The receptors originated from a man between 40 and 49 years old with acute or convalescent COVID-19.

J is TRBJ2-7 and V is TRBV14; maybe TRBD1 (5 bases). V was pared by 0 bases and J by 2 bases, with 11 bases between. Per germline, CDR1 SGHDN and CDR2 FVKESK. The CDR3 sequence is 15 residues long. CDR3 loop: CASSQDWKGTYEQYF. The CDR3 DNA reads as TGTGCCAGCAGCCAAGATTGGAAGGGGACCTACGAGCAGTACTTC.

The chain is built from TRBV24-1 and TRBJ2-5; no firm D call. V lost 7 bases to trimming and J lost 5 bases, with 13 bases between them. Germline-derived CDR1 and CDR2 are KGHDR and SFDVKD. The CDR3 loop spans 13 amino acids. The CDR3 reads CATRLSRPETQYF. CDR3 DNA sequence: TGTGCCACCAGATTGAGCCGCCCCGAGACCCAGTACTTC.

The J gene is TRBJ2-1, the V gene TRBV29-1; 11 bases are a match to TRBD2. V dropped 0 bases and J dropped 0; count of bases not matched to a gene: 7. The CDR3 consists of 18 residues. Germline CDR1 is SQVTM and CDR2 is ANQGSEA. The CDR3 protein is CSVEDGVLAGASYNEQFF. DNA of the CDR3: TGCAGCGTTGAAGATGGTGTACTAGCGGGAGCCTCCTACAATGAGCAGTTCTTC.

This clone was seen a single time. The rearrangement joins TRBV5-4 to TRBJ2-5, with 11 bases aligning to TRBD2. Germline CDR1 and CDR2: SGHNT and YYREEE (reference sequence). J was trimmed by 7 bases and V by 4 bases; bases with no gene match: 12. There are 16 residues in the CDR3. For the CDR3, the DNA is TGTGCCAGCAGCAAGACTAGCGGGGCATCCTGGGGGACCCAGTACTTC. Translating it yields CASSKTSGASWGTQYF.

This chain links TRBV6-1 with TRBJ2-1; 13 positions match TRBD2. Germline trimming cut 1 base from V and 6 bases from J; bases unmatched to any gene: 0. CDR3 length: 15 amino acids. Germline CDR1 MNHNS, CDR2 SASEGT. The CDR3 region has the DNA TGTGCCAGCAGTGAAGGGACTAGCGGGAGCAATGAGCAGTTCTTC. This translates into CASSEGTSGSNEQFF.

The CDR3 sequence is CASSLTGVGGYTF. CDR3 nucleotide sequence: TGTGCCAGCAGTCTGACAGGGGTGGGCGGCTACACCTTC. V usage is TRBV7-2 and J usage is TRBJ1-2, with 8 nucleotides matching TRBD1. The CDR3 sequence is 13 residues long. J lost 8 bases, V lost 6 bases, and 8 bases had no gene match. Germline values: CDR1 SGHTA, CDR2 FQGNSA.

This chain uses TRBV6-6 with TRBJ1-1; 7 bases agree with TRBD1. The CDR3 totals 13 residues. The ends lost 0 bases at V and 6 bases at J; junction bases unmatched: 1. The germline V gene encodes CDR1 MNHNY and CDR2 SVGAGI (reference sequence). The CDR3 nucleotides are TGTGCCAGCAGTTACTCGGGGACAGCTGAAGCTTTCTTT. Translation gives CASSYSGTAEAFF.

The genes are TRBV7-9 and TRBJ2-1; 8 bases align to TRBD1. V lost 3 bases, J lost 8 bases, and 6 bases stayed unmatched. The germline V gene encodes CDR1 SEHNR and CDR2 FQNEAQ (reference sequence). The CDR3 contains 14 residues. The CDR3 sequence: CASSLPGQAYEQFF. CDR3 bases: TGTGCCAGCAGCTTGCCGGGACAGGCGTATGAGCAGTTCTTC.

V gene TRBV29-1 combines with J gene TRBJ1-1; possibly TRBD1 for D (6 bases). Germline V gene data show CDR1 as SQVTM and CDR2 as ANQGSEA. This CDR3 spans 12 amino acids. With 7 bases removed from V and 1 base from J, the gap between germline ends came to 10 bases. The CDR3 sequence is CSAIGGNTEAFF. In DNA form, the CDR3 reads TGCAGCGCCATAGGGGGGAACACTGAAGCTTTCTTT.